The rows below give T cell receptor beta chains drawn from one sample of a study of cytomegalovirus exposure and HLA in healthy donors. Sequencing was performed with immunoSEQ multiplex PCR; in TCRdb, only in-frame clones are kept and a portion is missing. The table lists a few hundred thousand clones, about nine tenths of them singletons, with roughly 1.5% in the top ten. Sequences were obtained from PBMCs. The receptor source for this set is a girl aged 2-15 years in good health and CMV-seronegative. The CDR3 runs from the conserved cysteine through the conserved F or W. Each record gives: clone size, J gene, V gene, CDR3 protein. The size of a clone is reported for some rows only, either as once, few or many, or as a class for expanded clones.

abundance: NA; j_gene: TRBJ1-6; v_gene: TRBV7-9; CDR3aa: CASSWGQGNNSPLHF
abundance: NA; j_gene: TRBJ1-2; v_gene: TRBV10-2; CDR3aa: CASSDRQGLNGYTF
abundance: NA; j_gene: TRBJ2-5; v_gene: TRBV2; CDR3aa: CASIPDVAGGPETQYF
abundance: NA; j_gene: TRBJ2-3; v_gene: TRBV19; CDR3aa: CATRTSGNTDTQYF
abundance: once; j_gene: TRBJ1-5; v_gene: TRBV5-1; CDR3aa: CASSLEGERQPQHF
abundance: NA; j_gene: TRBJ2-1; v_gene: TRBV7-3; CDR3aa: CASSPQTSGGQGSYNEQFF
abundance: NA; j_gene: TRBJ1-5; v_gene: TRBV11-2; CDR3aa: CASSLEGTLQPQHF
abundance: NA; j_gene: TRBJ2-7; v_gene: TRBV6-5; CDR3aa: CASGSREPFYEQYF
abundance: NA; j_gene: TRBJ2-3; v_gene: TRBV14; CDR3aa: CASSQDSLYSTDTQYF
abundance: NA; j_gene: TRBJ2-2; v_gene: TRBV5-1; CDR3aa: CASSGQRSNTGELFF
abundance: once; j_gene: TRBJ1-4; v_gene: TRBV28; CDR3aa: CASSLATVGEKLFF
abundance: once; j_gene: TRBJ1-2; v_gene: TRBV29-1; CDR3aa: CSVPRIGGCCYGYTF
abundance: NA; j_gene: TRBJ1-5; v_gene: TRBV4-1; CDR3aa: CPSSQSWGQAEQPQHF
abundance: NA; j_gene: TRBJ2-3; v_gene: TRBV11-2; CDR3aa: CASSPLAERYTDTQYF
abundance: NA; j_gene: TRBJ2-2; v_gene: TRBV6-1; CDR3aa: CASSDAGERLVLSGELFF
abundance: NA; j_gene: TRBJ1-5; v_gene: TRBV19; CDR3aa: CASSRSVKNQPQHF
abundance: NA; j_gene: TRBJ2-7; v_gene: TRBV12-2; CDR3aa: CASRPHPGLAYEQYF
abundance: NA; j_gene: TRBJ2-1; v_gene: TRBV30; CDR3aa: CAGSLTGFGNEQFF
abundance: NA; j_gene: TRBJ2-2; v_gene: TRBV30; CDR3aa: CAWSNPGLASKTGELFF
abundance: NA; j_gene: TRBJ1-2; v_gene: TRBV28; CDR3aa: CASSDGTGNFGGYTF
abundance: NA; j_gene: TRBJ2-2; v_gene: TRBV19; CDR3aa: CASTQYTGELFF
abundance: NA; j_gene: TRBJ2-4; v_gene: TRBV12-2; CDR3aa: CASRTTSIAKNIQYF
abundance: NA; j_gene: TRBJ1-4; v_gene: TRBV19; CDR3aa: CASRSAPGQNEKLFF
abundance: once; j_gene: TRBJ2-1; v_gene: TRBV6-5; CDR3aa: CASSLDRREQFF
abundance: NA; j_gene: TRBJ2-7; v_gene: TRBV7-9; CDR3aa: CASSSPGTGSSYEQYF
abundance: NA; j_gene: TRBJ2-2; v_gene: TRBV9; CDR3aa: CASSVGGRGNTGELFF